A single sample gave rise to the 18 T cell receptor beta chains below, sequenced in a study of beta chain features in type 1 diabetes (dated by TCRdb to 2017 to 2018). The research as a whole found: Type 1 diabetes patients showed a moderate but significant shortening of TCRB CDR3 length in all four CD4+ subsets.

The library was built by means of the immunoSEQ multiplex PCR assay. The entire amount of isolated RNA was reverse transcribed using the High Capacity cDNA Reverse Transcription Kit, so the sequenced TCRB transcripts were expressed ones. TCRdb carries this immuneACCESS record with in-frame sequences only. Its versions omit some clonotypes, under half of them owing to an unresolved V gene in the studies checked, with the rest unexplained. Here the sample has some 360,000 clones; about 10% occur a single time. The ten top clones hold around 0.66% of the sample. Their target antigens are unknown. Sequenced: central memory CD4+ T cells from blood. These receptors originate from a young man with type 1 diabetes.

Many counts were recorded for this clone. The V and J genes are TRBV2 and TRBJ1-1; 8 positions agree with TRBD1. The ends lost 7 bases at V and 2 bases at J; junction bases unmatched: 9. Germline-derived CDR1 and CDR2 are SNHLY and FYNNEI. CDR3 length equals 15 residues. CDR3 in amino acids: CASIKGTGGNTEAFF. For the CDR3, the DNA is TGTGCCAGCATTAAAGGTACAGGGGGTAACACTGAAGCTTTCTTT.

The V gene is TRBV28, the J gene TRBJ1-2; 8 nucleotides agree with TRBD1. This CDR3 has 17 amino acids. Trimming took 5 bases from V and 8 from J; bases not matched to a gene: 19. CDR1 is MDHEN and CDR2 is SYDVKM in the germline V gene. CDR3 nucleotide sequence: TGTGCCAGCAGTCCTCCACCGAACCTTCAGGGGGCGCGGGGCTACACCTTC. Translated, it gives CASSPPPNLQGARGYTF.

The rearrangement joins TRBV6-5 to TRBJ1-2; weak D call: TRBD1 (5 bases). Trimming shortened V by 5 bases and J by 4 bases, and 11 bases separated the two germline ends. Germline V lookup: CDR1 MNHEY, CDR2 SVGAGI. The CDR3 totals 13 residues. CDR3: CASSNTGGYGYTF. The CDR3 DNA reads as TGTGCCAGCAGTAACACCGGGGGCTATGGCTACACCTTC.

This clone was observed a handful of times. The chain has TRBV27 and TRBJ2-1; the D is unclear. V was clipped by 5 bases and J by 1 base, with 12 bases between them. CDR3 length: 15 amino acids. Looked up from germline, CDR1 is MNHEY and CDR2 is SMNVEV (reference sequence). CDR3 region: CASSPSVDSYNEQFF. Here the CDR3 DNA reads TGTGCCAGCAGTCCAAGTGTGGATTCCTACAATGAGCAGTTCTTC.

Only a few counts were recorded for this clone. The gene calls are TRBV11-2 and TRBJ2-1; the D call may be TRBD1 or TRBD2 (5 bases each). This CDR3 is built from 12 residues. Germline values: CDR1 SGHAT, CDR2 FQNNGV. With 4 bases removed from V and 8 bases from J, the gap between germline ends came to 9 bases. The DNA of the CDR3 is TGTGCCAGCAGCTGGGGACGGTATGAGCAGTTCTTC. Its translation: CASSWGRYEQFF.

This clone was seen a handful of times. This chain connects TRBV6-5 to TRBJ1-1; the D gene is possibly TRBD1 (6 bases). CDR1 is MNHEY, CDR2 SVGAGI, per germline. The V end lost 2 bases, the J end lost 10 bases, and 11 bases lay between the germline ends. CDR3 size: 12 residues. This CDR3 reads CASSYIGGRAFF. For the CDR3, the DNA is TGTGCCAGCAGTTACATAGGGGGGCGAGCTTTCTTT.

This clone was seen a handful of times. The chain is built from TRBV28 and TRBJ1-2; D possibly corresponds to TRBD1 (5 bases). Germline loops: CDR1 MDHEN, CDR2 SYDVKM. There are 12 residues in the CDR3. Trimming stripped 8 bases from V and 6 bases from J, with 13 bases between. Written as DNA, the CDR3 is TGTGCCAGCGGGGCCACGACAGATGGCTACACCTTC. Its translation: CASGATTDGYTF.

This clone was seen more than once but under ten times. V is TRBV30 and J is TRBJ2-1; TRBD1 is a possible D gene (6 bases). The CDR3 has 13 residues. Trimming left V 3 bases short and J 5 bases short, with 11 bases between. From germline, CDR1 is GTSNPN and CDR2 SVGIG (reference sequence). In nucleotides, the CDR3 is TGTGCCTGGAGCCCAGGACAGAACAATGAGCAGTTCTTC. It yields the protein CAWSPGQNNEQFF.

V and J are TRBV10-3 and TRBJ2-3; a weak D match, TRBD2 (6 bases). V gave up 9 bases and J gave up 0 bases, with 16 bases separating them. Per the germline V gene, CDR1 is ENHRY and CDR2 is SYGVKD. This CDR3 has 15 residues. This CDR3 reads CAIMAAGTSTDTQYF. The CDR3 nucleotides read TGTGCCATAATGGCCGCCGGGACTAGCACAGATACGCAGTATTTT.

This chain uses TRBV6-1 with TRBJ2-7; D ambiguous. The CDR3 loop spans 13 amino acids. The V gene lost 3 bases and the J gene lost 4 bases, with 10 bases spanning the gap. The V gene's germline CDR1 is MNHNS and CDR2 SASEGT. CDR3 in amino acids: CASSDRQKYEQYF. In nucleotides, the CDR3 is TGTGCCAGCAGTGATCGGCAGAAGTACGAGCAGTACTTC.

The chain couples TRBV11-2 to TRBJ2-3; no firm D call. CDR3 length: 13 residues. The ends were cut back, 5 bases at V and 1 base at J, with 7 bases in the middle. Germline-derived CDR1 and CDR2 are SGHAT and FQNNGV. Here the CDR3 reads CASSPQGTDTQYF. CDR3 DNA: TGTGCCAGCAGCCCCCAAGGCACAGATACGCAGTATTTT.

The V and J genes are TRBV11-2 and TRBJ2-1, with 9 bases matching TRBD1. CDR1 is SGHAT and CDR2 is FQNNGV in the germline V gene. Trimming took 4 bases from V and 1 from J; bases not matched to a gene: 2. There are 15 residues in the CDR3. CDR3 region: CASSSGTGSYNEQFF. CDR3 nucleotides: TGTGCCAGCAGCTCGGGGACAGGGTCCTACAATGAGCAGTTCTTC.

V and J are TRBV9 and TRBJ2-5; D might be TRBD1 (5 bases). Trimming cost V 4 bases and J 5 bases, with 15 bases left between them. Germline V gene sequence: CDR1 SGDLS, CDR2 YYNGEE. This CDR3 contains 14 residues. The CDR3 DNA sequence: TGTGCCAGCAGCATCCGACAGTCTGGGGAGACCCAGTACTTC. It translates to CASSIRQSGETQYF.

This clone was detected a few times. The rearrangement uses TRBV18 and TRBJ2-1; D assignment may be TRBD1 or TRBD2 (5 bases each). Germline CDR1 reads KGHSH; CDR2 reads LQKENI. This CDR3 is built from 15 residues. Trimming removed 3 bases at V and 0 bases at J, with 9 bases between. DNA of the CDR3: TGTGCCAGCTCACCCGGGACGGTCTCCTACAATGAGCAGTTCTTC. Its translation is CASSPGTVSYNEQFF.

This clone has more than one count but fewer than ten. CDR3 sequence (DNA): TGTGCCAGCCGACCAGGACAGAACACCGGGGAGCTGTTTTTT. As protein: CASRPGQNTGELFF. This sequence joins TRBV18 and TRBJ2-2; weak D call: TRBD1 (5 bases). Between the trimmed V and J ends, which lost 8 bases and 1 base, there was a span of 11 bases. Germline V CDR1 and CDR2: KGHSH, LQKENI. The CDR3 loop spans 14 amino acids.

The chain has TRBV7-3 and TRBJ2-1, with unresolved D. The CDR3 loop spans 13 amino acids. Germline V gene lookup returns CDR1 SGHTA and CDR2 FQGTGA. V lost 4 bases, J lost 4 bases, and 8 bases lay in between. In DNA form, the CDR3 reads TGTGCCAGCAGCTCCCAGCCTTACAATGAGCAGTTCTTC. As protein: CASSSQPYNEQFF.

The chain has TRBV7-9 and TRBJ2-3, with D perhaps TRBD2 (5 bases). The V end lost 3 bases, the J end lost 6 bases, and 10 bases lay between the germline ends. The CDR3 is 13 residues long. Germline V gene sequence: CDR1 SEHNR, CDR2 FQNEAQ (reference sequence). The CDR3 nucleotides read TGTGCCAGCAGCTTCACTAGTTCGGATACGCAGTATTTT. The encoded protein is CASSFTSSDTQYF.

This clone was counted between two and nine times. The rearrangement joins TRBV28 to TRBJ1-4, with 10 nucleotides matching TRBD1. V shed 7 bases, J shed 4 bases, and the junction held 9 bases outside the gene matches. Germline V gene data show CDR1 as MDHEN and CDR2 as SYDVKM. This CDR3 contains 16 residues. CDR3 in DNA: TGTGCCAGCATGTCCGGACAGGGGGGATATAATGAAAAACTGTTTTTT. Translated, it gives CASMSGQGGYNEKLFF.